These 25 T cell receptor beta chains came from one sample sequenced in a study of blood T cell repertoires in COVID-19. TCRdb's copy holds only in-frame clones and misses some; the assay was immunoSEQ multiplex PCR. This sample has tens of thousands of clones, with 84% found just once. The sequenced material came from peripheral blood. These receptors were taken from a man aged 45-65 years with COVID-19, enrolled during active disease.

The chain carries TRBV21-1 and TRBJ1-6. TRBV21-1 is assigned pseudogene status. The CDR3 is 20 residues long. CDR3 in amino acids: CASSKPRDFKFSSYNSPLHF. The CDR3 DNA sequence: TGTGCCAGCAGCAAACCTCGGGACTTCAAATTCAGCTCCTATAATTCACCCCTCCACTTT.

The chain is built from TRBV9 and TRBJ1-6; 7 bases match TRBD1. This CDR3 contains 15 residues. Germline V lookup: CDR1 SGDLS, CDR2 YYNGEE. After removal of 0 bases from V and 5 bases from J, the junction contained 2 bases not matched to a gene. The CDR3 loop reads CASSVGQGNNSPLHF. CDR3 nucleotides: TGTGCCAGCAGCGTAGGACAGGGAAATAATTCACCCCTCCACTTT.

This chain uses TRBV4-2 with TRBJ2-3; TRBD2 matches at 7 bases. CDR3 length: 16 amino acids. V shed 0 bases, J shed 8 bases, and the junction held 11 bases outside the gene matches. The V gene's germline CDR1 is LGHNA and CDR2 YNFKEQ. The CDR3 bases are TGTGCCAGCAGCCAAGATCTAGCGGCGGTATTGGGTACGCAGTATTTT. This gives the protein CASSQDLAAVLGTQYF.

The chain employs TRBV7-2 and TRBJ1-3; TRBD1 might be the D (6 bases). Trimming removed 1 base from V and 0 bases from J, with 13 bases in between. This CDR3 region has 17 residues. Germline loops: CDR1 SGHTA, CDR2 FQGNSA. CDR3 residues: CASSLGGAGASGNTIYF. For the CDR3, the DNA is TGTGCCAGCAGCTTAGGGGGGGCGGGGGCCTCTGGAAACACCATATATTTT.

This chain uses TRBV9 with TRBJ2-2; TRBD2 matches at 12 bases. V lost 4 bases and J lost 2; bases outside the gene matches: 9. Germline values: CDR1 SGDLS, CDR2 YYNGEE. The CDR3 is made up of 18 amino acids. The CDR3 DNA reads as TGTGCCAGCAGCTCCTTGACTAGCGGGGGCCTCAACACCGGGGAGCTGTTTTTT. Translation gives CASSSLTSGGLNTGELFF.

The chain combines TRBV6-5 with TRBJ2-7; D might be TRBD1 (5 bases). Trimming shortened V by 6 bases and J by 3 bases, and 15 bases separated the two germline ends. Germline V gene data show CDR1 as MNHEY and CDR2 as SVGAGI. The CDR3 runs to 14 residues. The CDR3 sequence: CASSLRTSIYEQYF. DNA of the CDR3: TGTGCCAGCAGCCTACGGACATCTATCTACGAGCAGTACTTC.

The CDR3 reads CASSSASGGTDTQYF. DNA for the CDR3: TGTGCCAGCAGTTCTGCTAGCGGGGGCACAGATACGCAGTATTTT. The rearrangement joins TRBV28 to TRBJ2-3; 9 bases match TRBD2. Germline assignment: CDR1 MDHEN and CDR2 SYDVKM. The J segment lost 1 base and the V segment lost 4 bases, leaving 3 bases of the junction unmatched. The CDR3 is made up of 15 amino acids.

The V call is TRBV6-5, the J call TRBJ2-1; 7 bases are a match to TRBD1. The V and J ends lost 7 bases and 6 bases, in that order; junction bases with no gene match: 9. CDR1 and CDR2 (germline): MNHEY, SVGAGI. The CDR3 consists of 14 residues. The CDR3 sequence: CASITGTAFNEQFF. The CDR3 DNA reads TGTGCCAGCATCACTGGGACAGCCTTCAATGAGCAGTTCTTC.

The chain uses TRBV23-1 and TRBJ2-7; 7 bases line up with TRBD2. TRBV23-1 is flagged as an ORF with uncertain function. The CDR3 contains 18 residues. V was clipped by 3 bases and J by 5 bases; unmatched bases: 19. CDR3 nucleotides: TGCGCCAGCAGTCAGGCCCTCCCCGGCCCGGGGAGGGAGCACGAGCAGTACTTC. Residues: CASSQALPGPGREHEQYF.

This clone is a singleton in its sample. The V gene is TRBV6-6, the J gene TRBJ1-2; D is unresolved. The CDR3 is made up of 13 amino acids. V was shortened by 4 bases and J by 2 bases, with 8 bases between the two germline ends. Germline V CDR1 and CDR2: MNHNY, SVGAGI (reference sequence). The CDR3 nucleotides are TGTGCCAGCAGTTCTACAGAAAACTATGGCTACACCTTC. Residues: CASSSTENYGYTF.

J is TRBJ1-2 and V is TRBV14; 7 bases line up with TRBD1. Germline assignment: CDR1 SGHDN and CDR2 FVKESK. This CDR3 region has 14 residues. J gave up 4 bases and V 3 bases, and 5 bases lay outside the gene matches. The CDR3 here is CASSHSGGPYGYTF. CDR3 nucleotides: TGTGCCAGCAGCCATTCAGGGGGACCCTATGGCTACACCTTC.

The rearrangement uses TRBV5-1 and TRBJ2-5; 9 nucleotides match TRBD2. The germline V gene encodes CDR1 SGHRS and CDR2 YFSETQ. CDR3 length: 14 residues. V was pared by 5 bases and J by 5 bases, with 7 bases of the junction left unmatched. CDR3 sequence: CASRESGGKETQYF. CDR3 in DNA: TGCGCCAGCAGAGAAAGCGGGGGGAAGGAGACCCAGTACTTC.

V and J are TRBV27 and TRBJ2-3; 7 bases are a match to TRBD2. This CDR3 region has 16 residues. With V trimmed by 5 bases and J by 0 bases, 8 bases remained unmatched. Germline loops: CDR1 MNHEY, CDR2 SMNVEV (reference sequence). The CDR3 region is CASSLLLATSTDTQYF. The DNA for the CDR3 is TGTGCCAGCAGTCTTTTACTAGCGACTAGCACAGATACGCAGTATTTT.

The chain recombines TRBV7-2 with TRBJ1-3; tentative D call: TRBD1 (6 bases). The germline gives CDR1 SGHTA, CDR2 FQGNSA. This CDR3 comprises 16 residues. V dropped 6 bases and J dropped 4 bases, with 19 bases sitting between them. CDR3 in DNA: TGTGCCAGCAGTTTCAATACAGGGAGCTCCGGAAACACCATATATTTT. Protein: CASSFNTGSSGNTIYF.

This chain joins TRBV11-2 and TRBJ2-3, with TRBD2 as a possible D gene (6 bases). The CDR3 covers 17 residues. Trimming cost V 0 bases and J 0 bases, with 13 bases left between them. Germline-derived CDR1 and CDR2 are SGHAT and FQNNGV. The DNA of the CDR3 is TGTGCCAGCAGCTTAGATTCGGAGGGGCTGAGCACAGATACGCAGTATTTT. It yields the protein CASSLDSEGLSTDTQYF.

The rearrangement links TRBV30 to TRBJ2-3; TRBD2 agrees at 8 bases. The germline gives CDR1 GTSNPN, CDR2 SVGIG (reference sequence). J gave up 3 bases and V 0 bases, and 5 bases lay outside the gene matches. The CDR3 is 15 amino acids. DNA for the CDR3: TGTGCCTGGAGTGTAATAGCGGGGTCGACAGATACGCAGTATTTT. Its protein is CAWSVIAGSTDTQYF.

The chain employs TRBV13 and TRBJ1-1; D call uncertain. V dropped 5 bases and J dropped 2 bases, with 6 bases sitting between them. From germline, CDR1 is PRHDT and CDR2 FYEKMQ (reference sequence). This CDR3 contains 12 residues. The CDR3 reads CASSPGNTEAFF. CDR3 DNA: TGTGCCAGCAGCCCGGGTAACACTGAAGCTTTCTTT.

V is TRBV19 and J is TRBJ2-3, with 7 bases fitting TRBD1. Germline CDR1 and CDR2: LNHDA and SQIVND (reference sequence). V trimming: 2 bases; J trimming: 1 base; junction bases outside the gene matches: 3. The CDR3 consists of 15 residues. CDR3 region: CASSIRQGGTDTQYF. CDR3 sequence (DNA): TGTGCCAGTAGTATACGACAGGGTGGCACAGATACGCAGTATTTT. Together with reference TRBV19 and TRBJ2-3, the CDR3 gives the full variable domain: DGGITQSPKYLFRKEGQNVTLSCEQNLNHDAMYWYRQDPGQGLRLIYYSQIVNDFQKGDIAEGYSVSREKKESFPLTVTSAQKNPTAFYLCASSIRQGGTDTQYFGPGTRLTVL.

The J gene is TRBJ2-7, the V gene TRBV5-4; 13 positions agree with TRBD2. The ends lost 3 bases at V and 4 bases at J; junction bases unmatched: 1. The germline gives CDR1 SGHNT, CDR2 YYREEE (reference sequence). This CDR3 has 14 amino acids. The CDR3 region is CASSSGLAGYEQYF. The CDR3 nucleotides read TGTGCCAGCAGCTCGGGACTAGCGGGGTACGAGCAGTACTTC.

CDR3 sequence: CASGFGRAETQYF. The CDR3 DNA sequence: TGTGCCAGCGGTTTCGGCAGGGCGGAGACCCAGTACTTC. This chain uses TRBV6-5 with TRBJ2-5; the D gene is possibly TRBD1 (5 bases). The ends were cut back, 8 bases at V and 5 bases at J, with 15 bases in the middle. The germline gives CDR1 MNHEY, CDR2 SVGAGI. CDR3 length: 13 residues.

This clone came up once. This chain connects TRBV18 to TRBJ2-3, with no clear D. The CDR3 is 15 residues long. CDR1 and CDR2 from the germline V gene are KGHSH and LQKENI. The V gene lost 0 bases and the J gene lost 1 base, with 8 bases spanning the gap. The CDR3, as DNA: TGTGCCAGCTCACCACCCTTCCAGGGCACAGATACGCAGTATTTT. Translation gives CASSPPFQGTDTQYF.

This chain uses TRBV5-1 with TRBJ1-2; D is ambiguous. Trimming took 3 bases from V and 8 from J, leaving 20 bases between them. The germline CDR1 and CDR2 sequences are SGHRS and YFSETQ. This CDR3 has 15 residues. The DNA for the CDR3 is TGCGCCAGCAGCTCCGACTTAACCCGTACTAGGGGCTACACCTTC. Translation: CASSSDLTRTRGYTF.

The chain employs TRBV19 and TRBJ2-3; 9 positions match TRBD2. J lost 6 bases, V lost 2 bases, and 9 bases had no gene match. CDR3 length: 16 residues. The germline V gene has CDR1 LNHDA and CDR2 SQIVND (reference sequence). The CDR3 DNA follows: TGTGCCAGTAGTATAAGGTCTAGCGGGACGAGGGATACGCAGTATTTT. This sequence encodes CASSIRSSGTRDTQYF.

V gene TRBV3-1 (or the pseudogene TRBV3-2) combines with J gene TRBJ1-2; D is uncertain. Germline V gene data show CDR1 as LGHDT and CDR2 as YNNKEL (reference sequence). There are 12 residues in the CDR3. Trimming removed 1 base at V and 7 bases at J, with 7 bases between. The CDR3 is CASSQGLGGYTF. The CDR3 DNA sequence: TGTGCCAGCAGCCAAGGACTAGGTGGCTACACCTTC.

The chain links TRBV11-3 to TRBJ2-1, with D perhaps TRBD2 (7 bases). Deletions cut 1 base from V and 4 bases from J, with 11 bases between. Germline V gives CDR1 SGHNT, CDR2 YENEEA. CDR3 length: 15 amino acids. In DNA form, the CDR3 reads TGTGCCAGCAGCTTAGGCGGGGGCACATACAATGAGCAGTTCTTC. Translated, it gives CASSLGGGTYNEQFF.